Listed below are T cell receptor beta chains from one sample, sequenced in a study. TCRdb re-called the RT-PCR reads through MiXCR, storing one row per CDR3 protein. There are 650,000 to 800,000 distinct CDR3 sequences in the sample; 13% to 15% occur only once, and roughly 3.9% lies in the top ten. Sequenced material: memory CD4+ T cells from blood. The receptor set was obtained from a female donor in good health, serving as a healthy control. Both conserved end residues are part of each CDR3. The order of the fields is D gene, V gene, clone size, J gene, CDR3 DNA, CDR3 protein. D genes are given only for firm matches. Size is stated for part of the rows, as once, few or many counts, or as a class when the clone is expanded.

TRBD1	TRBV5-1	.	TRBJ2-3	TGCGCCAGCAGCTCCCCGGGACAGATCACAGATACGCAGTATTTT	CASSSPGQITDTQYF
.	TRBV12-3/TRBV12-4	many	TRBJ1-5	TGTGCCAGCAGTTTAGGCGCAGGGTTATATCAGCCCCAGCATTTT	CASSLGAGLYQPQHF
.	TRBV19	many	TRBJ2-2	TGTGCCAGTAGTCTCCGATCTGGGAGCGGGGAGCTGTTTTTT	CASSLRSGSGELFF
TRBD1	TRBV6-2/TRBV6-3	.	TRBJ2-3	TGTGCCAGCAGTTTGCCGGGACAGGGGGAAGATACGCAGTATTTT	CASSLPGQGEDTQYF
.	TRBV7-3	many	TRBJ2-2	TGTGCCAGCAGCTTAAATTACGGGCACACCGGGGAGCTGTTTTTT	CASSLNYGHTGELFF
TRBD2	TRBV5-4	.	TRBJ2-3	TGTGCCAGCAGCCGAGACTATAGCGGGACAGATACGCAGTATTTT	CASSRDYSGTDTQYF
TRBD2	TRBV7-9	few	TRBJ2-3	TGTGCCAGCAGTCAACTGCGGGCTAGCGGGAGGAGCACAGATACGCAGTATTTT	CASSQLRASGRSTDTQYF
.	TRBV10-3	few	TRBJ1-2	TGTGCCATCAGTGTGACAGGAAACTATGGCTACACCTTC	CAISVTGNYGYTF
TRBD2	TRBV15	few	TRBJ2-5	TGTGCCACCATGGGACTAGGGGAGACCCAGTACTTC	CATMGLGETQYF
.	TRBV24-1	.	TRBJ2-2	TGTGCCACCAGTGACCCTGGACTGTTGAACACCGGGGAGCTGTTTTTT	CATSDPGLLNTGELFF
TRBD2	TRBV20-1	few	TRBJ2-1	TGCAGTGTTATAGCGGGGTCCGCCTACAATGAGCAGTTCTTC	CSVIAGSAYNEQFF
.	TRBV5-1	.	TRBJ1-2	TGCGCCAGCAGCCCGGGACCCGACAGTAACTATGGCTACACCTTC	CASSPGPDSNYGYTF
.	TRBV5-1	.	TRBJ1-1	TGCGCCAGCAGCTTTCGGGAGGCTAGCACTGAAGCTTTCTTT	CASSFREASTEAFF
.	TRBV20-1	many	TRBJ2-1	TGCAGTGCTAGAGTTGGCCGTGCGGGGAATGAGCAGTTCTTC	CSARVGRAGNEQFF
.	TRBV20-1	many	TRBJ2-5	TGCAGAGCAGACACCAACCAAGAGACCCAGTACTTC	CRADTNQETQYF
TRBD2	TRBV20-1	.	TRBJ2-3	TGCAGTGCTACCGGGACTAAATATCGGGCAGATACGCAGTATTTT	CSATGTKYRADTQYF
TRBD1	TRBV6-1	few	TRBJ2-1	TGTGCCAGCCACCTCGGGACAGGGTCCTTGTACAATGAGCAGTTCTTC	CASHLGTGSLYNEQFF
.	TRBV29-1	many	TRBJ2-7	TGCAGCGTTGAAGATGTATACGAGCAGTACTTC	CSVEDVYEQYF
TRBD1	TRBV6-6	.	TRBJ1-2	TGTGCCACTCGACCCCAGGGGGCGGGACTGTATGGCTACACCTTC	CATRPQGAGLYGYTF
.	TRBV7-2	.	TRBJ2-5	TGTGCCAGCACCCCCGGGATTGGGACCCAGTACTTC	CASTPGIGTQYF
.	TRBV7-3	.	TRBJ2-3	TGTGCCAGCAGCTTAAACGGCTTGAGCGCAGATACGCAGTATTTT	CASSLNGLSADTQYF
.	TRBV4-3	few	TRBJ2-1	TGCGCCAGCAGCCAAGATTCAAGAGGGGGGCCCTACAATGAGCAGTTCTTC	CASSQDSRGGPYNEQFF
TRBD1	TRBV20-1	.	TRBJ1-4	TGCAGTGCCCCTCGGACAGGGGTTGAAAAACTGTTTTTT	CSAPRTGVEKLFF
.	TRBV6-2/TRBV6-3	.	TRBJ1-6	TGTGCCAGCAGACCAGGACAGAGCCCTAATTCACCCCTCCACTTT	CASRPGQSPNSPLHF
.	TRBV4-2	few	TRBJ1-1	TGTGCCAGCAGCCCCGGACGGCATGAAGCTTTCTTT	CASSPGRHEAFF
TRBD2	TRBV15	.	TRBJ2-5	TGTGCCACCAGCAGAATGGGACTAGCGGAGACCCAGTACTTC	CATSRMGLAETQYF
TRBD2	TRBV5-1	.	TRBJ2-7	TGCGCCAGCAGCGCACTAGCGGGAGCCCCGGGGCTCTCCGAGCAGTACTTC	CASSALAGAPGLSEQYF
.	TRBV20-1	few	TRBJ2-4	TGCAGTGCTAGAGATGTAGCGGCAGCCAAAAACATTCAGTACTTC	CSARDVAAAKNIQYF
TRBD2	TRBV5-6	.	TRBJ2-5	TGTGCCAGCACCGATGTCGGGAGGGCCGAGACCCAGTACTTC	CASTDVGRAETQYF
TRBD2	TRBV11-1	few	TRBJ2-1	TGTGCCAGCAACCCGAGCGGGGGAAGCTACAATGAGCAGTTCTTC	CASNPSGGSYNEQFF
TRBD1	TRBV5-6	.	TRBJ2-7	TGTGCCAGCAACTTCCGGGACAGGTTCAACGAGCAGTACTTC	CASNFRDRFNEQYF
TRBD2	TRBV7-2	.	TRBJ2-3	TGTGCCAGCACCCGAACTAGCGGGGGGCCGGATACGCAGTATTTT	CASTRTSGGPDTQYF
.	TRBV7-2	.	TRBJ1-3	TGTGCCAGCAGCTTAATGGGGGGGGGCCAAGGAAACACCATATATTTT	CASSLMGGGQGNTIYF
.	TRBV29-1	.	TRBJ1-1	TGCAGCGTTGAGCACCTCGGCGTGAACACTGAAGCTTTCTTT	CSVEHLGVNTEAFF
TRBD2	TRBV12-3/TRBV12-4	few	TRBJ2-7	TGTGCCAGCAGCGCCCGTCTAGCGGGGGGGGTCTCCTACGAGCAGTACTTC	CASSARLAGGVSYEQYF
.	TRBV7-9	few	TRBJ1-1	TGTGCCAGCGGAGTCCTGAACACTGAAGCTTTCTTT	CASGVLNTEAFF
.	TRBV27	.	TRBJ1-5	TGTGCCAGCAGTGGGGTGAGCAATCAGCCCCAGCATTTT	CASSGVSNQPQHF